Listed below are T cell receptor beta chains from one sample, sequenced in a study of T cell repertoires in aging, cancer and after chemotherapy. TCRdb re-called the multiplex PCR reads with MiXCR, one entry per CDR3 protein. The sample contains approximately 20,000 distinct CDR3 sequences, about two fifths of which appear only once. The sample was blood. These receptors were obtained from a human donor with a solid tumor. Both conserved end residues are part of each CDR3. A D gene is named only where the DNA matches it firmly. Clone size is shown for a subset of rows, as once, few, many or a class of expanded clone.

v_call	d_call	j_call	clone_size	cdr3_nt	cdr3_aa
TRBV5-1	TRBD2	TRBJ2-3	NA	TGCGCCAGCAGCACCGGGACTAGCGGTTACACAGATACGCAGTATTTT	CASSTGTSGYTDTQYF
TRBV7-9	NA	TRBJ2-5	once	TGTGCCAGCAGCTTGACCGGGACGTCCCAAGAGACCCAGTACTTC	CASSLTGTSQETQYF
TRBV13	TRBD2	TRBJ2-5	NA	TGTGCCAGCAGCTCCAGAGACTGGCGGGAGGAGACCCAGTACTTC	CASSSRDWREETQYF
TRBV12-3/TRBV12-4	NA	TRBJ1-3	few	TGTGCCAGCAGTCCACAGGTTTACTCTGGAAACACCATATATTTT	CASSPQVYSGNTIYF
TRBV6-6	TRBD1	TRBJ2-1	NA	TGTGCCAGCAGCGCCGGGACAGGGGAAATTGGTGAGCAGTTCTTC	CASSAGTGEIGEQFF
TRBV15	NA	TRBJ2-5	NA	TGTGCCACCAGCAGAGTGTTTGGAGAGACCCAGTACTTC	CATSRVFGETQYF
TRBV19	NA	TRBJ1-2	NA	TGTGCCAGCCTTAATAGACAGGACCAACAAAATGGCTACACCTTC	CASLNRQDQQNGYTF
TRBV28	NA	TRBJ2-1	NA	TGTGCCAGCAGTTTATCGGTTCACAATGAGCAGTTCTTC	CASSLSVHNEQFF
TRBV5-1	TRBD1	TRBJ2-3	once	TGCGCCAGCAGCCCCTCCCGGCAGGGGGCAAAAGATACGCAGTATTTT	CASSPSRQGAKDTQYF
TRBV24-1	TRBD1	TRBJ2-1	NA	TGTGCCACCAAGGGGACAGGGGTCAATGAGCAGTTCTTC	CATKGTGVNEQFF
TRBV29-1	TRBD1	TRBJ2-7	NA	TGCAGCGCCGCCGGTACAGGGGGTTCTAGCGCTGCCTACGAGCAGTACTTC	CSAAGTGGSSAAYEQYF
TRBV19	TRBD1	TRBJ1-2	NA	TGTGCCAGTGAAAAGGGACAGGGGAATGGAAACTATGGCTACACCTTC	CASEKGQGNGNYGYTF
TRBV5-1	TRBD1	TRBJ1-1	few	TGCGCCAGCAGCCGGGACAGACAAGGCGAAGCTTTCTTT	CASSRDRQGEAFF
TRBV30	NA	TRBJ1-2	NA	TGTGCCTGGAATCGGGACCCGATGGGCTACACCTTC	CAWNRDPMGYTF
TRBV6-2/TRBV6-3	NA	TRBJ2-2	few	TGTGCCAGCAGTTTATTCAGACTAGGCACCGGGGAGCTGTTTTTT	CASSLFRLGTGELFF
TRBV27	NA	TRBJ2-3	NA	TGTGCCATCCGGGGCAGTGGCACAGATACGCAGTATTTT	CAIRGSGTDTQYF
TRBV2	NA	TRBJ2-3	NA	TGTGCCACATCTCCCCCGGGACAGACTAGATCCACAGATACGCAGTATTTT	CATSPPGQTRSTDTQYF
TRBV27	TRBD2	TRBJ2-3	NA	TGTGCCAGCAGCCCCGGACTAGCCCGAGGGTCAGATACGCAGTATTTT	CASSPGLARGSDTQYF
TRBV6-4	NA	TRBJ1-6	NA	TGTGCCAGCAGTGACTCACGGTTGGGGTTCGGTTCACCCCTCCACTTT	CASSDSRLGFGSPLHF
TRBV6-1	TRBD2	TRBJ2-1	NA	TGTGCCAGCAGTGAAGTCGGGGGGGCCTACAATGAGCAGTTCTTC	CASSEVGGAYNEQFF
TRBV27	NA	TRBJ2-3	few	TGTGCCAGCAGTTTATATCCTAGCACAGATACGCAGTATTTT	CASSLYPSTDTQYF
TRBV6-5	TRBD1	TRBJ2-2	medium-sized	TGTGCCAGCAGACGATCACCAGGACAGGGGGCGAACGGGGAGCTGTTTTTT	CASRRSPGQGANGELFF
TRBV19	TRBD1	TRBJ1-2	NA	TGTGCCAGTAGTACCCGGGGGACAGGGGCTGGCTACACCTTC	CASSTRGTGAGYTF
TRBV6-1	NA	TRBJ1-4	few	TGTGCCAGCAGCCCCAGGAGCGAAAAACTGTTTTTT	CASSPRSEKLFF
TRBV10-2	NA	TRBJ1-5	NA	TGCGCCAGCAGTGCTAGGGGTAGCAATCAGCCCCAGCATTTT	CASSARGSNQPQHF
TRBV24-1	NA	TRBJ1-5	few	TGTGCCACCAGTGATTTCCTGAGGCAGTTTTGTCAGCCCCAGCATTTT	CATSDFLRQFCQPQHF
TRBV10-1	TRBD1	TRBJ1-4	NA	TGCGCCAGCAGTGAGTCGACAGGGGGCCACAATGAAAAACTGTTTTTT	CASSESTGGHNEKLFF
TRBV18	NA	TRBJ1-1	NA	TGTGCCAGCTCACCACCCTCACAGGGACGGGCTGAAGCTTTCTTT	CASSPPSQGRAEAFF
TRBV5-6	NA	TRBJ2-7	NA	TGTGCCAGCAGCCCCGGGCTACCAGTGATAGGTGAGCAGTACTTC	CASSPGLPVIGEQYF
TRBV6-1	TRBD2	TRBJ2-3	few	TGTGCCAGCAGGAGCGGGGGGGCTTTAGCAGATACGCAGTATTTT	CASRSGGALADTQYF
TRBV19	NA	TRBJ1-2	NA	TGTGCCAGTAGTATAGAAAGGACCGCCATCTATGGCTACACCTTC	CASSIERTAIYGYTF
TRBV30	TRBD1	TRBJ1-4	few	TGTGCCTCCAACCCCCGGGACAGGGCTGAAAAACTGTTTTTT	CASNPRDRAEKLFF
TRBV6-5	TRBD1	TRBJ2-3	medium-sized	TGTGCCAGCAGTTACGGGACAGGGGGCGCAGATACGCAGTATTTT	CASSYGTGGADTQYF
TRBV28	TRBD2	TRBJ2-1	NA	TGTGCCAGCAGAATTACAGTGGGAGGGGCACCCTACAATGAGCAGTTCTTC	CASRITVGGAPYNEQFF
TRBV9	NA	TRBJ1-2	few	TGTGCCAGCAGCGTAACGGGTGGGGCCAATGGCTACACCTTC	CASSVTGGANGYTF